Presented here are 32 T cell receptor beta chains from one specimen sequenced in a study of blood T cell repertoires in COVID-19. The data were produced by immunoSEQ multiplex PCR, yet TCRdb's version contains in-frame clones alone and is incomplete. This table has approximately 160,000 clones, 84% appearing once. The sequenced material came from PBMCs or T cells enriched from blood (not recorded which). The receptor source for this set is a woman aged 45-60 years who had recovered from COVID-19.

The chain uses TRBV27 and TRBJ2-7; D perhaps matches TRBD1 (5 bases). Germline loops: CDR1 MNHEY, CDR2 SMNVEV (reference sequence). Deletions cut 0 bases from V and 6 bases from J, with 18 bases between. The CDR3 length is 16 residues. Here the CDR3 DNA reads TGTGCCAGCAGTTTATCGCAGGGTCTTAGGGTTCGCGAGCAGTACTTC. Translation gives CASSLSQGLRVREQYF.

The chain combines TRBV5-1 with TRBJ1-3; 9 positions match TRBD1. The V and J ends lost 0 bases and 8 bases, in that order; junction bases with no gene match: 6. The CDR3 has 15 residues. Germline CDR1 is SGHRS and CDR2 is YFSETQ. The CDR3 reads CASSLDAGQGYTIYF. CDR3 coding DNA: TGCGCCAGCAGCTTGGATGCGGGACAGGGCTACACCATATATTTT.

The V and J genes are TRBV5-8 and TRBJ1-1; TRBD1 matches 8 bases. The CDR3 loop spans 15 amino acids. CDR1 SGHTS and CDR2 YDEGEE come from the germline V gene. The J segment lost 5 bases and the V segment lost 3 bases, leaving 9 bases of the junction unmatched. CDR3 protein: CASSSGTGLFTEAFF. The DNA of the CDR3 is TGTGCCAGCAGCTCCGGGACAGGCCTTTTTACTGAAGCTTTCTTT.

This chain connects TRBV5-1 to TRBJ2-1; no clear D. Per the germline V gene, CDR1 is SGHRS and CDR2 is YFSETQ. Trimming removed 0 bases at V and 6 bases at J, with 10 bases between. The CDR3 is 14 amino acids. CDR3 amino acids: CASSLAVSRNEQFF. In DNA form, the CDR3 reads TGCGCCAGCAGCTTGGCTGTGAGTCGCAATGAGCAGTTCTTC.

The chain joins TRBV7-9 to TRBJ2-1, with 10 bases lining up with TRBD1. From germline, CDR1 is SEHNR and CDR2 FQNEAQ (reference sequence). The CDR3 consists of 16 residues. V shed 1 base, J shed 4 bases, and the junction held 4 bases outside the gene matches. DNA for the CDR3: TGTGCCAGCAGCTTAGGTTTGGGACAGGGGTACAATGAGCAGTTCTTC. Its translation: CASSLGLGQGYNEQFF.

The chain uses TRBV14 and TRBJ1-2; perhaps TRBD1 as D (6 bases). CDR1 is SGHDN and CDR2 is FVKESK in the germline V gene. The CDR3 covers 14 residues. V was shortened by 1 base and J by 3 bases, with 9 bases between the two germline ends. The DNA of the CDR3 is TGTGCCAGCAGCCAAGGGACAGCGGACTATGGCTACACCTTC. Translated: CASSQGTADYGYTF.

The V call is TRBV28, the J call TRBJ2-1, with TRBD2 identical over 8 bases. CDR1 MDHEN and CDR2 SYDVKM come from the germline V gene. This CDR3 contains 15 residues. The ends lost 5 bases at V and 4 bases at J; junction bases unmatched: 7. In DNA, the CDR3 is TGTGCCAGCAGTGTCGGGGGGGCCGGATACAATGAGCAGTTCTTC. Translated, it gives CASSVGGAGYNEQFF.

The chain combines TRBV11-3 with TRBJ2-2; 12 bases fit TRBD1. The germline V gene has CDR1 SGHNT and CDR2 YENEEA. The CDR3 runs 18 residues. Germline trimming cut 5 bases from V and 4 bases from J; bases unmatched to any gene: 11. This CDR3 is CASSMSAGTGGFTGELFF. The CDR3 DNA is TGTGCCAGCAGCATGTCGGCGGGGACAGGGGGCTTCACCGGGGAGCTGTTTTTT.

This clone was observed a handful of times. The gene calls are TRBV5-6 and TRBJ1-3; no clear D gene. Trimming cost V 2 bases and J 2 bases, with 11 bases left between them. Germline V CDR1 and CDR2: SGHDT, YYEEEE. This CDR3 has 15 amino acids. The CDR3 coding sequence is TGTGCCAGCAGCTTAACGAGGAGGGCTGGAAACACCATATATTTT. This encodes CASSLTRRAGNTIYF.

The V and J genes are TRBV6-1 and TRBJ1-2; D gene uncertain. The germline gives CDR1 MNHNS, CDR2 SASEGT. The germline V and J ends were trimmed by 2 bases and 3 bases, with 13 bases remaining between them. The CDR3 is 15 residues long. The CDR3 DNA is TGTGCCAGCAGTGAACCCTCAGGCCGGTACTATGGCTACACCTTC. Translating gives CASSEPSGRYYGYTF.

The V gene is TRBV4-3, the J gene TRBJ2-2, with D possibly being TRBD2 (5 bases). Trimming removed 1 base at V and 5 bases at J, with 5 bases between. This CDR3 contains 13 residues. Germline V gene sequence: CDR1 LGHNA, CDR2 YSLEER. CDR3 nucleotides: TGCGCCAGCAGCCAAGGGACTACCGGGGAGCTGTTTTTT. Translation: CASSQGTTGELFF.

The chain employs TRBV10-3 and TRBJ2-7; D might be TRBD1 (5 bases). This CDR3 has 12 amino acids. Deletions cut 8 bases from V and 3 bases from J, with 11 bases between. Germline lookup yields CDR1 ENHRY and CDR2 SYGVKD. Written as DNA, the CDR3 is TGTGCCATCGGTACAGACAGCTACGAGCAGTACTTC. Protein product: CAIGTDSYEQYF.

This clone appeared once. The V and J genes are TRBV2 and TRBJ1-2, with 9 nucleotides matching TRBD1. Germline V gene data show CDR1 as SNHLY and CDR2 as FYNNEI. V trimming: 6 bases; J trimming: 4 bases; junction bases outside the gene matches: 9. This CDR3 contains 15 residues. The CDR3 DNA is TGTGCCAGCAGGCCCGGGACAGGGCCAACCTATGGCTACACCTTC. This translates into CASRPGTGPTYGYTF.

This clone turned up a few times. This chain connects TRBV4-2 to TRBJ2-7; 9 positions agree with TRBD1. Unmatched junction bases numbered 10, after V lost 5 bases and J lost 5 bases. The CDR3 extends over 15 amino acids. Per the germline V gene, CDR1 is LGHNA and CDR2 is YNFKEQ. The CDR3 sequence: CASSFTGGIDDEQYF. CDR3 sequence (DNA): TGTGCCAGCAGCTTTACAGGGGGCATCGACGACGAGCAGTACTTC.

The chain's CDR3 is CASSVDPVSSYNSPLHF. The CDR3 region has the DNA TGTGCCAGCAGCGTAGACCCTGTCAGCTCCTATAATTCACCCCTCCACTTT. The rearrangement uses TRBV9 and TRBJ1-6; no definite D call. Germline V gene sequence: CDR1 SGDLS, CDR2 YYNGEE. Trimming removed 0 bases from V and 0 bases from J, with 10 bases in between. This CDR3 spans 17 amino acids.

The rearrangement uses TRBV9 and TRBJ2-7; D is perhaps TRBD1 (5 bases). Trimming pared 2 bases from V and 5 bases from J, leaving 11 bases between. Germline CDR1 SGDLS, CDR2 YYNGEE. The CDR3 spans 13 residues. CDR3 DNA sequence: TGTGCCAGCAGCGTCGAGACAGAGAACGAGCAGTACTTC. The encoded protein is CASSVETENEQYF.

The V gene is TRBV18, the J gene TRBJ2-5, with a possible D match to TRBD1 (6 bases). V was trimmed by 2 bases and J by 4 bases, leaving 11 bases between them. This CDR3 region has 14 residues. The V gene's germline CDR1 is KGHSH and CDR2 LQKENI. The CDR3 DNA reads TGTGCCAGCTCACCAGGACAGACTGGAGAGACCCAGTACTTC. It specifies CASSPGQTGETQYF.

The chain carries TRBV19 and TRBJ1-1; weak D call: TRBD1 (5 bases). The germline V and J ends were trimmed by 6 bases and 4 bases, with 12 bases remaining between them. Germline loops: CDR1 LNHDA, CDR2 SQIVND (reference sequence). The CDR3 length is 13 residues. In DNA, the CDR3 is TGTGCCAGTAGCATAACAGGAACCACTGAAGCTTTCTTT. Protein sequence: CASSITGTTEAFF.

J is TRBJ2-6 and V is TRBV27; D is ambiguous. The V end was cut by 6 bases, the J end by 0 bases, with 9 bases between. Per germline, CDR1 MNHEY and CDR2 SMNVEV (reference sequence). This CDR3 is 15 amino acids long. This CDR3 is CASSNPGSGANVLTF. The CDR3, as DNA: TGTGCCAGCAGCAATCCAGGCTCTGGGGCCAACGTCCTGACTTTC.

This sequence joins TRBV10-2 and TRBJ2-3; D is perhaps TRBD1 (6 bases). Trimming shortened V by 7 bases and J by 3 bases, and 11 bases separated the two germline ends. Germline assignment: CDR1 WSHSY and CDR2 SAAADI. The CDR3 contains 13 residues. The CDR3 spells CASTQGRTDTQYF. The CDR3 DNA reads as TGCGCCAGCACCCAGGGGCGGACAGATACGCAGTATTTT.

The chain employs TRBV24-1 and TRBJ2-5, with D possibly TRBD2 on 6 matching bases. Germline V gene data show CDR1 as KGHDR and CDR2 as SFDVKD. CDR3 length: 11 residues. DNA for the CDR3: TGTCTTTTAGCGGAGAGGGAGACCCAGTACTTC. Its translation: CLLAERETQYF.

This sequence joins TRBV6-2 or TRBV6-3 and TRBJ2-7, with D perhaps matching TRBD1 (6 bases). Germline V gene data show CDR1 as MNHEY and CDR2 as SVGEGT. V was pared by 2 bases and J by 2 bases, with 16 bases between. The CDR3 totals 16 residues. DNA of the CDR3: TGTGCCAGCAGTTACGGGGGCGGAGTCTCCACCTACGAGCAGTACTTC. Protein product: CASSYGGGVSTYEQYF.

This clone was seen just once. The chain recombines TRBV6-6 with TRBJ1-5; D is uncertain. V gave up 1 base and J gave up 1 base, with 11 bases separating them. CDR1 is MNHNY, CDR2 SVGAGI, per germline (reference sequence). The CDR3 consists of 16 residues. The CDR3 region has the DNA TGTGCCAGCAGTTACTACGGAGGAGGAAGCAATCAGCCCCAGCATTTT. Amino acids: CASSYYGGGSNQPQHF.

The chain carries TRBV7-2 and TRBJ2-7; 13 nucleotides line up with TRBD2. Trimming removed 6 bases from V and 4 bases from J; junction bases left unmatched: 15. The CDR3 runs 18 residues. Germline V lookup: CDR1 SGHTA, CDR2 FQGNSA. CDR3 nucleotides: TGTGCCAGCAGAAGGACTAGCGGGAGTCAAACCACGGGTTACGAGCAGTACTTC. Residues: CASRRTSGSQTTGYEQYF.

This sequence joins TRBV4-3 and TRBJ1-2; TRBD1 matches at 7 bases. J lost 7 bases, V lost 2 bases, and 7 bases had no gene match. Germline V CDR1 and CDR2: LGHNA, YSLEER. This CDR3 comprises 14 residues. The CDR3 reads CASSQLGQAAGYTF. The CDR3 DNA reads TGCGCCAGCAGCCAACTTGGACAGGCGGCTGGCTACACCTTC.

This clone showed up just a few times. This sequence joins TRBV29-1 and TRBJ2-3; D is possibly TRBD1 (5 bases). V was shortened by 6 bases and J by 2 bases, with 12 bases between the two germline ends. The length of the CDR3 is 13 residues. Germline assignment: CDR1 SQVTM and CDR2 ANQGSEA. CDR3 amino acids: CSVSRGNTDTQYF. Written as DNA, the CDR3 is TGCAGCGTCTCTAGGGGAAACACAGATACGCAGTATTTT.

The rearrangement uses TRBV28 and TRBJ2-7; weak D call: TRBD2 (6 bases). Looked up from germline, CDR1 is MDHEN and CDR2 is SYDVKM. The CDR3 sequence is 15 residues long. V lost 3 bases and J lost 3, with 15 bases in between. CDR3 DNA sequence: TGTGCCAGCAGTTTTAACGCGGGAAAGAACTACGAGCAGTACTTC. Protein: CASSFNAGKNYEQYF.

This clone has just a few counts. J is TRBJ1-1 and V is TRBV5-4; 8 bases agree with TRBD1. Trimming cost V 6 bases and J 3 bases; bases outside gene matches: 7. In germline, CDR1 is SGHNT, CDR2 YYREEE (reference sequence). The CDR3 consists of 14 residues. CDR3 DNA: TGTGCCAGCAAAGACAGGGGAGGAGACACTGAAGCTTTCTTT. Translation gives CASKDRGGDTEAFF.

The chain employs TRBV7-9 and TRBJ1-1; D is ambiguous. CDR1 and CDR2 from the germline V gene are SEHNR and FQNEAQ (reference sequence). This CDR3 comprises 13 residues. V was clipped by 4 bases and J by 4 bases, with 10 bases between them. The CDR3 protein is CASSSWSVTEAFF. The CDR3 DNA reads TGTGCCAGCAGCTCCTGGAGCGTCACTGAAGCTTTCTTT.

The chain joins TRBV5-1 to TRBJ2-7; 9 bases agree with TRBD1. This CDR3 contains 15 residues. Germline-derived CDR1 and CDR2 are SGHRS and YFSETQ. V shed 4 bases, J shed 7 bases, and the junction held 12 bases outside the gene matches. For the CDR3, the DNA is TGCGCCAGCAGCATATCAGCCGGGACAGGGCTTGAGCAGTACTTC. It specifies CASSISAGTGLEQYF.

This chain links TRBV28 with TRBJ2-1, with 8 bases matching TRBD2. CDR3 length: 15 residues. The V gene end was trimmed by 7 bases and the J gene end by 5 bases; junction bases not matched to a gene: 10. Germline V gene sequence: CDR1 MDHEN, CDR2 SYDVKM. The CDR3 protein is CASIPGGTRNNEQFF. CDR3 DNA: TGTGCCAGCATTCCAGGTGGGACTAGAAACAATGAGCAGTTCTTC.

The chain carries TRBV7-6 and TRBJ1-4; D is unclear. This CDR3 region has 15 residues. The V end lost 2 bases, the J end lost 5 bases, and 12 bases lay between the germline ends. The germline V gene encodes CDR1 SGHVS and CDR2 FNYEAQ. This chain's CDR3 is CASSLSRGINEKLFF. The DNA of the CDR3 is TGTGCCAGCAGCTTATCGCGAGGGATCAATGAAAAACTGTTTTTT.